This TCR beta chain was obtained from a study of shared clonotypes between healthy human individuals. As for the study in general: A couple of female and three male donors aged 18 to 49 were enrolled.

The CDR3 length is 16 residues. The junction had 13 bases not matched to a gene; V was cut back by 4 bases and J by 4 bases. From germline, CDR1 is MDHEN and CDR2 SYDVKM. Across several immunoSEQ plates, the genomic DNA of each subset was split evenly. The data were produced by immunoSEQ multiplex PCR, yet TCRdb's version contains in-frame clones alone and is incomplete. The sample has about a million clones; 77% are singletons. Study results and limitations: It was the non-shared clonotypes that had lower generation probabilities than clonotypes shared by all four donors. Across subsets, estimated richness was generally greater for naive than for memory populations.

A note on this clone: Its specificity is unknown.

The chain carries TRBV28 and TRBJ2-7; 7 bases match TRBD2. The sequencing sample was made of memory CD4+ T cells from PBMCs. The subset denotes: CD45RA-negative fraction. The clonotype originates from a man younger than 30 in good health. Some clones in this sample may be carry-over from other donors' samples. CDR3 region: CASSSRGGREFYEQYF. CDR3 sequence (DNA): TGTGCCAGCAGTTCCCGGGGAGGGCGTGAGTTTTACGAGCAGTACTTC. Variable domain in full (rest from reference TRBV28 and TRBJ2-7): DVKVTQSSRYLVKRTGEKVFLECVQDMDHENMFWYRQDPGLGLRLIYFSYDVKMKEKGDIPEGYSVSREKKERFSLILESASTNQTSMYLCASSSRGGREFYEQYFGPGTRLTVT.